The clone carrying this TCR beta chain was recorded many times. Its cognate antigen is unknown. TCRdb fed the 5' RACE reads into MiXCR, producing one record per CDR3 protein. The sample includes about 510,000 distinct CDR3 sequences, less than 6% of them seen just once. Trimming took off 0 bases at V and 5 bases at J, with 10 bases between the two ends. This CDR3 has 14 amino acids. Germline V CDR1 and CDR2: MNHEY, SVGAGI. This record comes from a study of CD8 T cells in ankylosing spondylitis. Findings of the study overall: A motif of under ten highly homologous TCR beta variants was seen as apparently characteristic of ankylosing spondylitis blood.

The chain is built from TRBV6-5 and TRBJ1-1; the D is unclear. The receptor's source is a male donor with ankylosing spondylitis. What was sequenced was blood, either unsorted or a sorted T cell fraction (not recorded which). CDR3 region: CASSYSEGRTEAFF. The CDR3 DNA is TGTGCCAGCAGTTACTCAGAGGGAAGGACTGAAGCTTTCTTT.